One sample yielded the 23 T cell receptor beta chains listed below, sequenced in a study of blood T cells in healthy people across ages. A second about 6 to 12 cycle PCR used barcoded and J-beta primers. Via MiXCR, TCRdb re-called the 5' RACE reads, giving one row per CDR3 protein. The sample contains approximately 780,000 distinct CDR3 sequences, roughly 24% of which appear only once. These sequences were also reported in another study, on T cells of mothers and their children.

Sample: blood. Source of these receptors: a boy aged 5 to 17 in good health.

A single count supports this clonotype. The genes are TRBV12-3 or TRBV12-4 and TRBJ2-1; 7 bases are shared with TRBD1. The CDR3 consists of 15 residues. V shed 4 bases and J 5 bases; nucleotides not matched to a gene: 8. The DNA of the CDR3 is TGTGCCAGCAGTTCCCTCGACAGGGAAAACAATGAGCAGTTCTTC. Translated: CASSSLDRENNEQFF.

The chain employs TRBV7-8 and TRBJ2-5; 9 nucleotides align to TRBD2. The V and J ends lost 5 bases and 2 bases, in that order; junction bases with no gene match: 12. Germline assignment: CDR1 SGHVS and CDR2 FQNEAQ. The CDR3 loop spans 17 amino acids. The CDR3 is CASSPPIMRGGQETQYF. The DNA for the CDR3 is TGTGCCAGCAGCCCACCTATTATGCGGGGGGGGCAAGAGACCCAGTACTTC.

This clonotype has just a few counts. The V and J genes are TRBV5-1 and TRBJ1-2; D perhaps matches TRBD1 (6 bases). Trimming pared 5 bases from V and 4 bases from J, leaving 12 bases between. The CDR3 runs to 13 residues. The V gene's germline CDR1 is SGHRS and CDR2 YFSETQ. In nucleotides, the CDR3 is TGCGCCAGCAGACTTACAGGGATCTATGGCTACACCTTC. Encoded protein: CASRLTGIYGYTF.

V and J are TRBV2 and TRBJ1-4, with a weak D call TRBD1 (5 bases). Trimming shortened V by 6 bases and J by 7 bases, and 15 bases separated the two germline ends. This CDR3 is 14 amino acids long. The germline CDR1 and CDR2 sequences are SNHLY and FYNNEI. CDR3 DNA: TGTGCCAGCAGCAAGAATTCGGGGCCTGAAAAACTGTTTTTT. It encodes CASSKNSGPEKLFF.

The gene calls are TRBV4-1 and TRBJ1-5, with D uncertain. This CDR3 contains 15 residues. Trimming pared 1 base from V and 5 bases from J, leaving 12 bases between. The germline gives CDR1 MGHRA, CDR2 YSYEKL. The DNA for the CDR3 is TGCGCCAGCAGCCAAGTTCGGGATTCTTATCAGCCCCAGCATTTT. This codes for CASSQVRDSYQPQHF.

This rearrangement joins TRBV12-3 or TRBV12-4 to TRBJ1-6; a possible D gene is TRBD1 (5 bases). V lost 8 bases, J lost 2 bases, and 13 bases lay in between. This CDR3 comprises 15 residues. This CDR3 reads CASGDGTTYNSPLHF. CDR3 nucleotides: TGTGCCAGCGGGGACGGAACGACCTATAATTCACCCCTCCACTTT.

The J gene is TRBJ2-5, the V gene TRBV29-1; tentatively, D is TRBD1 (6 bases). The CDR3 has 13 residues. The germline CDR1 and CDR2 sequences are SQVTM and ANQGSEA. Deletions cut 6 bases from V and 3 bases from J, with 14 bases between. CDR3 coding DNA: TGCAGCGTACTTACCAGGACAGAAGAGACCCAGTACTTC. Amino acid sequence: CSVLTRTEETQYF. The full variable domain, completed using reference TRBV29-1 and TRBJ2-5, is SAVISQKPSRDICQRGTSLTIQCQVDSQVTMMFWYRQQPGQSLTLIATANQGSEATYESGFVIDKFPISRPNLTFSTLTVSNMSPEDSSIYLCSVLTRTEETQYFGPGTRLLVL.

This rearrangement joins TRBV5-1 to TRBJ2-2, with a tentative D call TRBD1 (6 bases). Trimming shortened V by 7 bases and J by 5 bases, and 24 bases separated the two germline ends. CDR3 length equals 17 residues. Germline V gene sequence: CDR1 SGHRS, CDR2 YFSETQ. The CDR3: CASSTPDGTRTTGELFF. The CDR3 DNA is TGCGCCAGCTCTACCCCGGACGGGACAAGGACGACCGGGGAGCTGTTTTTT.

This clonotype was observed a few times. Since no conserved phenylalanine or tryptophan closes the CDR3, a read error is the likely cause. J is TRBJ2-5 and V is TRBV2; 9 bases fit TRBD2. The DNA matches TRBJ2-1 better at its end, which makes the J call doubtful. This CDR3 comprises 13 residues. The germline gives CDR1 SNHLY, CDR2 FYNNEI. DNA of the CDR3: TGTGCCAGCAACCCGCGGGGGGGCCTAGAGCAGTTCCTC. Translating gives CASNPRGGLEQFL.

On this clonotype: The junction and the germline gene differ at one end; a read error may be behind it. The chain has TRBV18 and TRBJ1-6, with 9 bases fitting TRBD1. Germline V lookup: CDR1 KGHSH, CDR2 LQKENI. The CDR3 totals 16 residues. This chain's CDR3 is CASSPGTGRHNLPLHF. CDR3 in DNA: TGTGCCAGCTCACCCGGGACAGGGCGACATAATTTACCCCTCCACTTT.

This clonotype was seen a few times. The gene calls are TRBV25-1 and TRBJ1-6; a possible D gene is TRBD1 (6 bases). Trimming shortened V by 3 bases and J by 0 bases, and 18 bases separated the two germline ends. CDR1 and CDR2 (germline): MGHDK, SYGVNS. This CDR3 spans 19 amino acids. The CDR3 region is CASSDPRTVQVSYNSPLHF. The CDR3 DNA reads as TGTGCCAGCAGTGACCCTCGGACAGTCCAAGTCTCCTATAATTCACCCCTCCACTTT.

The chain combines TRBV6-1 with TRBJ2-2; tentatively, D is TRBD1 (5 bases). The CDR3 is 15 amino acids. The ends were cut back, 0 bases at V and 1 base at J, with 6 bases in the middle. CDR1 is MNHNS, CDR2 SASEGT, per germline. CDR3 sequence reads: CASSEAGENTGELFF. In DNA, the CDR3 is TGTGCCAGCAGTGAAGCAGGGGAGAACACCGGGGAGCTGTTTTTT.

There are many counts of this clonotype. V is TRBV7-9 and J is TRBJ2-1; D is unclear. In germline, CDR1 is SEHNR, CDR2 FQNEAQ (reference sequence). The length of the CDR3 is 10 residues. V shed 6 bases and J shed 9 bases, with 6 bases lying between them. The CDR3 loop reads CASSFGEQFF. The CDR3 DNA reads as TGTGCCAGCAGTTTTGGTGAGCAGTTCTTC.

This clonotype has at least ten counts. The V and J genes are TRBV9 and TRBJ2-5, with D unresolved. This CDR3 has 13 residues. CDR1 SGDLS and CDR2 YYNGEE come from the germline V gene. V lost 3 bases and J lost 1, with 7 bases in between. The CDR3 nucleotides are TGTGCCAGCAGCGGGGGATTCCAAGAGACCCAGTACTTC. This encodes CASSGGFQETQYF.

Only a few counts were recorded for this clonotype. This chain connects TRBV20-1 to TRBJ2-7; 8 bases are shared with TRBD2. Germline CDR1 DFQATT, CDR2 SNEGSKA (reference sequence). The V gene end was trimmed by 6 bases and the J gene end by 10 bases; junction bases not matched to a gene: 17. This CDR3 region has 14 residues. The CDR3 sequence: CSAPTRTSRGDQYF. CDR3 DNA sequence: TGCAGTGCCCCAACTCGGACTAGCCGGGGGGATCAGTACTTC.

This clonotype was observed a few times. The chain uses TRBV11-1 and TRBJ2-5; 10 bases map to TRBD1. The germline gives CDR1 SGHAT, CDR2 FQDESV (reference sequence). Trimming took 5 bases from V and 2 from J; bases not matched to a gene: 2. The CDR3 is 14 residues long. The CDR3 nucleotides read TGTGCCAGCAGCCAGGGACAGGGGCAAGAGACCCAGTACTTC. It translates to CASSQGQGQETQYF.

The chain links TRBV3-1 to TRBJ1-1; D not certain. Trimming pared 3 bases from V and 3 bases from J, leaving 8 bases between. Germline-derived CDR1 and CDR2 are LGHDT and YNNKEL (reference sequence). This CDR3 is built from 13 residues. In DNA form, the CDR3 reads TGTGCCAGCAGCCAGCTGGAGGACACTGAAGCTTTCTTT. It yields the protein CASSQLEDTEAFF.

V gene TRBV7-2 combines with J gene TRBJ2-5, with a weak D call TRBD2 (6 bases). The germline V gene has CDR1 SGHTA and CDR2 FQGNSA. The CDR3 contains 16 residues. Trimming pared 4 bases from V and 0 bases from J, leaving 15 bases between. CDR3 DNA: TGTGCCAGCAGCTCTGGGACTCTAAGTTACCAAGAGACCCAGTACTTC. Translation gives CASSSGTLSYQETQYF. Combining the CDR3 with reference TRBV7-2 and TRBJ2-5 gives the whole variable domain GAGVSQSPSNKVTEKGKDVELRCDPISGHTALYWYRQSLGQGLEFLIYFQGNSAPDKSGLPSDRFSAERTGGSVSTLTIQRTQQEDSAVYLCASSSGTLSYQETQYFGPGTRLLVL.

The V gene is TRBV10-1, the J gene TRBJ2-1; D may correspond to TRBD1 or TRBD2 (5 bases each). Germline V gives CDR1 WNHNN, CDR2 SYGVQD (reference sequence). V was cut by 0 bases and J by 7 bases, with 10 bases left in between. The CDR3 consists of 14 residues. The chain's CDR3 is CASSESGVGNEQFF. The CDR3 bases are TGCGCCAGCAGTGAGTCGGGGGTAGGGAATGAGCAGTTCTTC.

A few counts support this clonotype. The V gene is TRBV9, the J gene TRBJ2-4; the match to TRBD2 covers 11 bases. CDR3 size: 17 residues. The trim removed 4 bases at V and 8 bases at J, leaving 14 bases unmatched. The germline V gene has CDR1 SGDLS and CDR2 YYNGEE. The CDR3: CASSPRASGGWTDIQYF. Here the CDR3 DNA reads TGTGCCAGCAGCCCACGGGCTAGCGGGGGGTGGACGGACATTCAGTACTTC.

At least ten counts were recorded for this clonotype. This sequence joins TRBV28 and TRBJ1-5; 7 bases agree with TRBD1. This CDR3 has 14 residues. Germline V CDR1 and CDR2: MDHEN, SYDVKM. V shed 8 bases and J 1 base; nucleotides not matched to a gene: 5. CDR3 sequence (DNA): TGTGCCAGCTGGGACAGAGCAAGCAATCAGCCCCAGCATTTT. It translates to CASWDRASNQPQHF.

This clonotype was seen more than once but under ten times. The rearrangement joins TRBV10-2 to TRBJ2-7; the D gene is possibly TRBD1 (6 bases). The CDR3 is 15 residues long. The V gene's germline CDR1 is WSHSY and CDR2 SAAADI. V lost 3 bases, J lost 0 bases, and 12 bases lay in between. The CDR3 protein is CASSEAAGASYEQYF. CDR3 DNA: TGCGCCAGCAGTGAAGCGGCAGGGGCCTCCTACGAGCAGTACTTC.

V usage is TRBV6-1 and J usage is TRBJ2-3; TRBD2 agrees at 8 bases. The CDR3 covers 15 residues. Germline V gene data show CDR1 as MNHNS and CDR2 as SASEGT. J lost 0 bases, V lost 8 bases, and 7 bases had no gene match. This chain's CDR3 is CASFRSGGSTDTQYF. Written as DNA, the CDR3 is TGTGCCAGCTTTCGCAGCGGGGGCAGCACAGATACGCAGTATTTT.